Below are 20 T cell receptor beta chains sequenced from a single sample in a study of CD4 T cells in relation to SARS-CoV-2 and coronaviruses. The table came from immunoSEQ multiplex PCR; TCRdb's copy has only in-frame clones and leaves some out. The sample records about 37,000 clones, approximately 85% being singletons. Sample: memory CD4+ T cells from PBMCs. Receptors were obtained from an adult with COVID-19.

A few counts support this clone. The V call is TRBV7-9, the J call TRBJ2-7, with a tentative D call TRBD2 (5 bases). Germline assignment: CDR1 SEHNR and CDR2 FQNEAQ (reference sequence). The ends were cut back, 2 bases at V and 6 bases at J, with 11 bases in the middle. The CDR3 has 13 amino acids. The CDR3 spells CASSLPIEGEQYF. The DNA for the CDR3 is TGTGCCAGCAGCTTACCGATAGAGGGCGAGCAGTACTTC.

In its sample, this clone was seen a few times. The V call is TRBV7-9, the J call TRBJ2-1, with 12 bases identical to TRBD2. Trimming took 2 bases from V and 6 from J; bases not matched to a gene: 11. The CDR3 has 18 residues. Germline CDR1 is SEHNR and CDR2 is FQNEAQ (reference sequence). The CDR3 DNA is TGTGCCAGCAGCTTAAAGTTCCGGCTAGCGGGAGGGCGCAATGAGCAGTTCTTC. This translates into CASSLKFRLAGGRNEQFF.

V gene TRBV5-1 combines with J gene TRBJ1-3; D unclear. Germline CDR1 and CDR2: SGHRS and YFSETQ. This CDR3 comprises 17 residues. Trimming removed 0 bases at V and 0 bases at J, with 13 bases between. The CDR3 DNA reads as TGCGCCAGCAGCTTGGGCCAGACTTCGCACTCTGGAAACACCATATATTTT. Its protein is CASSLGQTSHSGNTIYF.

V usage is TRBV4-1 and J usage is TRBJ1-1; no reliable D call. The V gene's germline CDR1 is MGHRA and CDR2 YSYEKL. The CDR3 contains 16 residues. Trimming stripped 1 base from V and 0 bases from J, with 12 bases between. The CDR3 sequence: CASSQAPAPVNTEAFF. In DNA form, the CDR3 reads TGCGCCAGCAGCCAAGCTCCGGCACCCGTGAACACTGAAGCTTTCTTT.

The V and J genes are TRBV5-1 and TRBJ2-5; D is unresolved. V lost 1 base and J lost 2, with 12 bases in between. In germline, CDR1 is SGHRS, CDR2 YFSETQ. This CDR3 is 15 amino acids long. The CDR3 bases are TGCGCCAGCAGCTTGTTTGCCACAATTCAAGAGACCCAGTACTTC. Translating gives CASSLFATIQETQYF.

This clone came up a few times. This chain connects TRBV5-4 to TRBJ1-2; 8 nucleotides align to TRBD1. This CDR3 comprises 14 residues. Germline V lookup: CDR1 SGHNT, CDR2 YYREEE (reference sequence). The junction had 3 bases not matched to a gene; V was cut back by 3 bases and J by 2 bases. In nucleotides, the CDR3 is TGTGCCAGCAGCTCCCGACAGGGGAACTATGGCTACACCTTC. Translated: CASSSRQGNYGYTF.

V gene TRBV18 combines with J gene TRBJ2-5; TRBD2 aligns across 7 bases. Unmatched junction bases numbered 9, after V lost 6 bases and J lost 2 bases. The V gene's germline CDR1 is KGHSH and CDR2 LQKENI. The length of the CDR3 is 15 residues. CDR3 DNA: TGTGCCAGCTCTCTCCTGCCGCGGGGGCAAGAGACCCAGTACTTC. It yields the protein CASSLLPRGQETQYF.

The rearrangement links TRBV5-1 to TRBJ1-2; D gene uncertain. Germline CDR1 reads SGHRS; CDR2 reads YFSETQ. The ends were cut back, 0 bases at V and 8 bases at J, with 11 bases in the middle. CDR3 length: 13 residues. The CDR3 nucleotides read TGCGCCAGCAGCTTGGAACCCCCGAGAGGCTACACCTTC. Its translation is CASSLEPPRGYTF.

The rearrangement joins TRBV5-4 to TRBJ1-2; TRBD1 is a possible D gene (5 bases). Germline V CDR1 and CDR2: SGHNT, YYREEE (reference sequence). V was trimmed by 1 base and J by 8 bases, leaving 15 bases between them. The CDR3 length is 14 residues. The CDR3 coding sequence is TGTGCCAGCAGCTTGCCCGACGCAGGGCGAGGCTACACCTTC. Protein sequence: CASSLPDAGRGYTF. Together with reference TRBV5-4 and TRBJ1-2, the CDR3 gives the full variable domain: ETGVTQSPTHLIKTRGQQVTLRCSSQSGHNTVSWYQQALGQGPQFIFQYYREEENGRGNFPPRFSGLQFPNYSSELNVNALELDDSALYLCASSLPDAGRGYTFGSGTRLTVV.

V gene TRBV24-1 combines with J gene TRBJ2-7, with 8 bases fitting TRBD1. This CDR3 comprises 15 residues. The V gene's germline CDR1 is KGHDR and CDR2 SFDVKD. Losses at the gene ends were 4 bases for V and 3 bases for J; bases not matched to a gene: 7. The DNA for the CDR3 is TGTGCCACCAGTGAAAGCGGACAGGGAAACTACGAGCAGTACTTC. Translated, it gives CATSESGQGNYEQYF.

The V call is TRBV7-8, the J call TRBJ2-5, with 7 positions matching TRBD1. This CDR3 has 14 amino acids. Unmatched junction bases numbered 7, after V lost 5 bases and J lost 4 bases. Germline CDR1 SGHVS, CDR2 FQNEAQ. The DNA for the CDR3 is TGTGCCAGCAGCGGCCCCTCAGGGGGAGAGACCCAGTACTTC. It specifies CASSGPSGGETQYF.

The rearrangement joins TRBV4-1 to TRBJ2-3; the match to TRBD2 covers 9 bases. This CDR3 comprises 15 residues. CDR1 MGHRA and CDR2 YSYEKL come from the germline V gene. V shed 4 bases and J 1 base; nucleotides not matched to a gene: 3. CDR3 DNA sequence: TGCGCCAGCAGCCTTAGCGGGAGAGGCACAGATACGCAGTATTTT. Translating gives CASSLSGRGTDTQYF.

J is TRBJ1-1 and V is TRBV18, with D possibly matching TRBD1 (5 bases). Trimming removed 3 bases from V and 0 bases from J, with 14 bases in between. The germline V gene has CDR1 KGHSH and CDR2 LQKENI. The CDR3 runs 16 residues. CDR3 loop: CASSPNDGTMNTEAFF. CDR3 in DNA: TGTGCCAGCTCACCCAATGATGGGACCATGAACACTGAAGCTTTCTTT. Complete variable domain (other parts from reference TRBV18 and TRBJ1-1): NAGVMQNPRHLVRRRGQEARLRCSPMKGHSHVYWYRQLPEEGLKFMVYLQKENIIDESGMPKERFSAEFPKEGPSILRIQQVVRGDSAAYFCASSPNDGTMNTEAFFGQGTRLTVV.

This clone was observed a single time. This chain connects TRBV6-6 to TRBJ1-4; the D gene is possibly TRBD1 (6 bases). Germline-derived CDR1 and CDR2 are MNHNY and SVGAGI (reference sequence). The CDR3 has 14 amino acids. V lost 6 bases and J lost 8, with 16 bases in between. The CDR3 coding sequence is TGTGCCAGCAGCCGGGACACCTCCTGGGAAAAACTGTTTTTT. It translates to CASSRDTSWEKLFF.

The genes are TRBV9 and TRBJ2-1; 8 bases agree with TRBD1. Trimming at V came to 3 bases and at J to 5 bases, leaving 7 bases not matched to a gene. CDR1 is SGDLS, CDR2 YYNGEE, per germline. CDR3 size: 15 residues. DNA for the CDR3: TGTGCCAGCAGCGCCATGGACAGGGCCCACAATGAGCAGTTCTTC. The encoded protein is CASSAMDRAHNEQFF.

The chain carries TRBV19 and TRBJ1-1; no clear D. Germline CDR1 is LNHDA and CDR2 is SQIVND (reference sequence). The CDR3 runs 12 residues. V shed 4 bases and J shed 3 bases, with 6 bases lying between them. CDR3 nucleotides: TGTGCCAGTAGTAACCGGGACACTGAAGCTTTCTTT. This translates into CASSNRDTEAFF.

The rearrangement links TRBV6-6 to TRBJ1-2; D is unresolved. Germline CDR1 MNHNY, CDR2 SVGAGI (reference sequence). This CDR3 has 13 residues. V was cut by 8 bases and J by 2 bases, with 12 bases left in between. The CDR3 reads CASLTAVNYGYTF. The CDR3 DNA reads TGTGCCAGCCTGACGGCGGTGAACTATGGCTACACCTTC.

The chain uses TRBV5-4 and TRBJ2-6; D ambiguous. V lost 5 bases and J 4 bases, leaving 10 bases between the germline ends. The CDR3 totals 14 residues. Germline V gene sequence: CDR1 SGHNT, CDR2 YYREEE (reference sequence). The DNA for the CDR3 is TGTGCCAGCAGTACATTTTTGGGGGCCAACGTCCTGACTTTC. Its protein is CASSTFLGANVLTF.

This clone has only a few counts. The chain recombines TRBV7-9 with TRBJ2-1; the D gene is possibly TRBD2 (5 bases). Germline values: CDR1 SEHNR, CDR2 FQNEAQ (reference sequence). CDR3 size: 16 residues. V was clipped by 4 bases and J by 3 bases, with 16 bases between them. Written as DNA, the CDR3 is TGTGCCAGCAGCTGGACTCCCCGGACGGACTACAATGAGCAGTTCTTC. Protein sequence: CASSWTPRTDYNEQFF.

The chain's CDR3 is CASSLRGDLNYGYTF. Written as DNA, the CDR3 is TGTGCCAGCAGTTTACGAGGGGACCTGAACTATGGCTACACCTTC. This chain connects TRBV27 to TRBJ1-2, with D maybe TRBD1 (5 bases). This CDR3 comprises 15 residues. Per germline, CDR1 MNHEY and CDR2 SMNVEV (reference sequence). V dropped 2 bases and J dropped 2 bases, with 12 bases sitting between them.